This T cell receptor (beta chain) was sequenced in a study of blood T cell repertoires in COVID-19. At the level of the study: PBMCs, B-cell-depleted T cells, or T cells were the source of the cDNA or gDNA that made up the material.

The germline V gene encodes CDR1 LGHNA and CDR2 YSLEER. The CDR3 runs to 16 residues. V lost 2 bases, J lost 0 bases, and 2 bases stayed unmatched. Original processing notes: From reference gene primer amplification, estimates of nucleated cell counts were derived. TCRdb keeps only in-frame clones here, not all; method: immunoSEQ multiplex PCR. V, J and clone size reflect that table, while D and trimming were determined from the DNA. The table includes 60,000 to 70,000 clones, about nine tenths detected once. The origin of this receptor is a man aged 50-60 years with active COVID-19. The genes are TRBV4-3 and TRBJ2-1, with TRBD1 matching 9 bases. The sample consisted of peripheral blood. The chain's CDR3 is CASSQQGQGSYNEQFF. The CDR3 DNA reads as TGCGCCAGCAGCCAACAGGGACAGGGCTCCTACAATGAGCAGTTCTTC.